The 32 T cell receptor beta chains below come from one sample, sequenced in a study of beta chain features in type 1 diabetes. Their specific antigens are unknown. Study-wide results and limits: Type 1 diabetes patients had moderately but significantly shorter TCRB CDR3s in all four CD4+ subsets.

As every portion of the isolated RNA was reverse transcribed, the sequencing read expressed TCRB transcripts. Only in-frame clones appear in the TCRdb table, and some are missing; sequencing was by immunoSEQ multiplex PCR. The sample holds a few hundred thousand clones, approximately 16% seen once. Sequencing was carried out using naive CD4+ T cells from blood. All receptors derive from a man aged 30-40 years with type 1 diabetes.

This rearrangement joins TRBV6-5 to TRBJ2-7; 11 bases fit TRBD2. V lost 5 bases, J lost 2 bases, and 5 bases stayed unmatched. CDR1 MNHEY and CDR2 SVGAGI come from the germline V gene. The CDR3 runs 15 residues. The CDR3 region is CASSVGTSGPYEQYF. Written as DNA, the CDR3 is TGTGCCAGCAGTGTTGGGACTAGCGGCCCCTACGAGCAGTACTTC.

J is TRBJ2-2 and V is TRBV18, with D unclear. This CDR3 region has 14 residues. The germline CDR1 and CDR2 sequences are KGHSH and LQKENI. V lost 1 base to trimming and J lost 3 bases, with 6 bases between them. The CDR3 is CASSPQDDTGELFF. The CDR3 DNA reads TGTGCCAGCTCACCACAGGATGACACCGGGGAGCTGTTTTTT.

In this sample, this clone turned up a few times. The chain links TRBV7-9 to TRBJ2-7, with D maybe TRBD1 (5 bases). The germline CDR1 and CDR2 sequences are SEHNR and FQNEAQ (reference sequence). Deletions cut 1 base from V and 5 bases from J, with 15 bases between. The CDR3 has 15 residues. The CDR3 is CASSLGQTQGDEQYF. In nucleotides, the CDR3 is TGTGCCAGCAGCTTAGGACAGACCCAAGGCGACGAGCAGTACTTC.

V is TRBV11-2 and J is TRBJ2-5, with D perhaps assigned TRBD1 or TRBD2 (5 bases each). The germline CDR1 and CDR2 sequences are SGHAT and FQNNGV. Trimming left V 8 bases short and J 5 bases short, with 15 bases between. The CDR3 covers 13 residues. CDR3 DNA sequence: TGTGCCAGCCGGAGTGCAGGGAGCGAGACCCAGTACTTC. Protein: CASRSAGSETQYF.

The chain has TRBV6-1 and TRBJ2-2; D gene ambiguous. The CDR3 has 14 residues. Trimming stripped 2 bases from V and 5 bases from J, with 9 bases between. The V gene's germline CDR1 is MNHNS and CDR2 SASEGT. The CDR3 region is CASSELGITGELFF. As DNA, the CDR3 is TGTGCCAGCAGTGAACTGGGGATTACCGGGGAGCTGTTTTTT.

V is TRBV29-1 and J is TRBJ1-2, with D perhaps TRBD1 (5 bases). This CDR3 contains 13 residues. Trimming removed 4 bases from V and 8 bases from J, with 17 bases in between. The germline gives CDR1 SQVTM, CDR2 ANQGSEA. The CDR3 nucleotides read TGCAGCGTTGTTACAGGTGGATTAGGAGGCTACACCTTC. It codes for CSVVTGGLGGYTF.

This chain joins TRBV29-1 and TRBJ1-1; D perhaps matches TRBD1 (6 bases). V lost 7 bases to trimming and J lost 4 bases, with 13 bases between them. The CDR3 has 12 amino acids. Germline CDR1 SQVTM, CDR2 ANQGSEA. The CDR3 DNA reads as TGCAGCGCGAACAGGGTTGGCACTGAAGCTTTCTTT. Its protein is CSANRVGTEAFF.

The V and J genes are TRBV29-1 and TRBJ1-1, with 7 bases aligning to TRBD1. Germline CDR1 SQVTM, CDR2 ANQGSEA. The CDR3 totals 12 residues. With 6 bases clipped from V and 9 bases from J, the junction kept 10 bases outside the gene matches. The CDR3 DNA reads as TGCAGCGTCGAGCCGGGACAGCGAAAAGCTTTCTTT. This sequence encodes CSVEPGQRKAFF.

This clone turned up a few times. V and J are TRBV2 and TRBJ1-2; 7 bases are a match to TRBD1. The CDR3 has 11 amino acids. Germline CDR1 SNHLY, CDR2 FYNNEI. V shed 8 bases and J 7 bases; nucleotides not matched to a gene: 4. The CDR3 spells CASGTASGYTF. The CDR3, as DNA: TGTGCCAGCGGGACAGCGTCTGGCTACACCTTC.

The chain carries TRBV19 and TRBJ2-1; D uncertain. The CDR3 is 12 amino acids. The V end lost 5 bases, the J end lost 5 bases, and 7 bases lay between the germline ends. Germline-derived CDR1 and CDR2 are LNHDA and SQIVND (reference sequence). The CDR3 sequence: CASSRRDNEQFF. The CDR3 DNA reads TGTGCCAGTAGTCGCAGAGACAATGAGCAGTTCTTC. Complete variable domain (other parts from reference TRBV19 and TRBJ2-1): DGGITQSPKYLFRKEGQNVTLSCEQNLNHDAMYWYRQDPGQGLRLIYYSQIVNDFQKGDIAEGYSVSREKKESFPLTVTSAQKNPTAFYLCASSRRDNEQFFGPGTRLTVL.

This clone was detected only a few times. The rearrangement joins TRBV9 to TRBJ2-7; TRBD1 might be the D (6 bases). Germline V CDR1 and CDR2: SGDLS, YYNGEE. CDR3 size: 14 residues. Between the trimmed V and J ends, which lost 4 bases and 5 bases, there was a span of 16 bases. The CDR3 nucleotides read TGTGCCAGCAGCCTGGACAGACAGTTTAACGAGCAGTACTTC. Encoded protein: CASSLDRQFNEQYF.

This chain joins TRBV7-8 and TRBJ2-7, with TRBD2 identical over 11 bases. CDR3 length equals 17 residues. From germline, CDR1 is SGHVS and CDR2 FQNEAQ. J gave up 4 bases and V 5 bases, and 13 bases lay outside the gene matches. CDR3 protein: CASSAIILAGGPYEQYF. The CDR3 DNA follows: TGTGCCAGCAGCGCTATAATCCTAGCGGGAGGACCTTACGAGCAGTACTTC.

The CDR3, as DNA: TGTGCCATCAGTGAAGGGAACGAGCAGTACTTC. The encoded protein is CAISEGNEQYF. This rearrangement joins TRBV10-3 to TRBJ2-7; D is uncertain. CDR1 is ENHRY, CDR2 SYGVKD, per germline. Trimming shortened V by 3 bases and J by 5 bases, and 5 bases separated the two germline ends. The CDR3 spans 11 residues.

This clone was found a few times. The chain has TRBV18 and TRBJ2-1; 9 bases agree with TRBD1. The CDR3 consists of 15 residues. The J segment lost 8 bases and the V segment lost 3 bases, leaving 8 bases of the junction unmatched. From germline, CDR1 is KGHSH and CDR2 LQKENI. CDR3 nucleotide sequence: TGTGCCAGCTCACCCCTAGGGACAGGGAGCGATGAGCAGTTCTTC. Encoded protein: CASSPLGTGSDEQFF.

This clone was found a few times. The chain uses TRBV27 and TRBJ1-5; 7 bases fit TRBD1. After removal of 6 bases from V and 5 bases from J, the junction contained 10 bases not matched to a gene. The germline V gene encodes CDR1 MNHEY and CDR2 SMNVEV (reference sequence). This CDR3 is built from 15 residues. The CDR3 region has the DNA TGTGCCAGCAGGCGGGACAGAGCAAGTTATCAGCCCCAGCATTTT. It is translated as CASRRDRASYQPQHF.

The chain is built from TRBV4-1 and TRBJ1-2, with D tentatively TRBD1 (5 bases). Trimming removed 5 bases at V and 14 bases at J, with 27 bases between. The CDR3 contains 15 residues. The germline gives CDR1 MGHRA, CDR2 YSYEKL. CDR3 residues: CASSEAAMLTGRGTF. CDR3 in DNA: TGCGCCAGCAGCGAAGCGGCTATGCTGACGGGACGGGGGACCTTC.

This clone was detected only a few times. CDR3 sequence reads: CAISQEGEQFF. The CDR3 DNA reads as TGTGCCATCAGTCAGGAAGGCGAGCAGTTCTTC. The chain is built from TRBV10-3 and TRBJ2-1; D unclear. Deletions cut 5 bases from V and 10 bases from J, with 9 bases between. The CDR3 extends over 11 amino acids. The germline V gene has CDR1 ENHRY and CDR2 SYGVKD.

V gene TRBV30 combines with J gene TRBJ2-5; D perhaps matches TRBD1 (5 bases). The length of the CDR3 is 13 residues. In germline, CDR1 is GTSNPN, CDR2 SVGIG (reference sequence). Trimming pared 4 bases from V and 4 bases from J, leaving 13 bases between. The CDR3 loop reads CAWKGPGRETQYF. CDR3 DNA: TGTGCCTGGAAGGGGCCGGGCCGAGAGACCCAGTACTTC.

The genes are TRBV7-9 and TRBJ2-1; D possibly matches TRBD1 or TRBD2 (5 bases each). The CDR3 runs to 16 residues. The V end was cut by 1 base, the J end by 2 bases, with 12 bases between. In germline, CDR1 is SEHNR, CDR2 FQNEAQ (reference sequence). CDR3 sequence (DNA): TGTGCCAGCAGCTTAGAGGGGAGAAGCACCTACAATGAGCAGTTCTTC. It specifies CASSLEGRSTYNEQFF.

This rearrangement joins TRBV13 to TRBJ1-5, with D unresolved. V lost 4 bases and J 9 bases, leaving 10 bases between the germline ends. The CDR3 consists of 12 residues. Germline V gene data show CDR1 as PRHDT and CDR2 as FYEKMQ (reference sequence). The CDR3, as DNA: TGTGCCAGCAGCTCAGGTGGTCGGCCCCAGCATTTT. It is translated as CASSSGGRPQHF.

The chain recombines TRBV29-1 with TRBJ1-1; 8 positions match TRBD1. CDR1 is SQVTM and CDR2 is ANQGSEA in the germline V gene. Losses at the gene ends were 6 bases for V and 4 bases for J; bases not matched to a gene: 4. The CDR3 extends over 12 amino acids. The CDR3 DNA follows: TGCAGCGTACTACAGGGGGGCACTGAAGCTTTCTTT. This sequence encodes CSVLQGGTEAFF.

The CDR3 DNA reads TGTGCCAGCAGCACTCAGGACACCTACAATGAGCAGTTCTTC. It codes for CASSTQDTYNEQFF. The chain combines TRBV7-2 with TRBJ2-1; D may be TRBD1 (5 bases). The CDR3 sequence is 14 residues long. The germline V and J ends were trimmed by 5 bases and 2 bases, with 10 bases remaining between them. CDR1 is SGHTA, CDR2 FQGNSA, per germline.

This clone was picked up a small number of times. This rearrangement joins TRBV29-1 to TRBJ2-3, with 7 bases matching TRBD1. The CDR3 has 15 amino acids. Germline V gives CDR1 SQVTM, CDR2 ANQGSEA. V shed 3 bases and J 2 bases; nucleotides not matched to a gene: 8. CDR3 sequence reads: CSVEIPDRDTDTQYF. CDR3 bases: TGCAGCGTTGAGATCCCAGACAGGGACACAGATACGCAGTATTTT.

The rearrangement uses TRBV7-9 and TRBJ2-7; the D gene is possibly TRBD1 (6 bases). Germline-derived CDR1 and CDR2 are SEHNR and FQNEAQ (reference sequence). The CDR3 runs 11 residues. Trimming pared 5 bases from V and 7 bases from J, leaving 9 bases between. The DNA of the CDR3 is TGTGCCAGCAGCCAGGGGATGGAGCAGTACTTC. Translating gives CASSQGMEQYF.

This chain uses TRBV27 with TRBJ2-5, with TRBD1 matching 11 bases. V lost 3 bases to trimming and J lost 9 bases; unmatched junction nucleotides: 3. The CDR3 runs 13 residues. CDR1 is MNHEY, CDR2 SMNVEV, per germline (reference sequence). CDR3 DNA sequence: TGTGCCAGCAGTTTCACGGGACAGGGGGCCCAGTACTTC. Translation gives CASSFTGQGAQYF.

This clone was picked up a small number of times. The V call is TRBV21-1, the J call TRBJ2-3; no check of the table's D call, TRBD2, against the DNA was made. TRBV21-1 is shown as a pseudogene. CDR3 length equals 18 residues. The CDR3 loop is CASSPRAGSNWGTDTQYF. CDR3 bases: TGTGCCAGCAGTCCTCGTGCCGGGAGCAACTGGGGCACAGATACGCAGTATTTT.

The chain uses TRBV7-9 and TRBJ2-3; D is perhaps TRBD2 (5 bases). The CDR3 extends over 15 amino acids. V gave up 5 bases and J gave up 1 base, with 13 bases separating them. CDR1 SEHNR and CDR2 FQNEAQ come from the germline V gene (reference sequence). The CDR3 loop is CASSLRVSGTDTQYF. The CDR3 bases are TGTGCCAGCAGCCTTCGGGTTAGCGGCACAGATACGCAGTATTTT. The full variable domain, its missing parts supplied by reference TRBV7-9 and TRBJ2-3, is DTGVSQNPRHKITKRGQNVTFRCDPISEHNRLYWYRQTLGQGPEFLTYFQNEAQLEKSRLLSDRFSAERPKGSFSTLEIQRTEQGDSAMYLCASSLRVSGTDTQYFGPGTRLTVL.

The chain has TRBV28 and TRBJ2-3, with D maybe TRBD2 (5 bases). Looked up from germline, CDR1 is MDHEN and CDR2 is SYDVKM. Trimming left V 2 bases short and J 6 bases short, with 15 bases between. The CDR3 has 15 residues. The CDR3 DNA reads as TGTGCCAGCAGTTTACGGGGTCAGTCATACGATACGCAGTATTTT. Translation: CASSLRGQSYDTQYF.

Only a few counts were recorded for this clone. The rearrangement joins TRBV4-2 to TRBJ2-1, with D perhaps matching TRBD1 or TRBD2 (5 bases each). This CDR3 has 15 residues. Trimming cost V 4 bases and J 6 bases, with 16 bases left between them. Germline CDR1 is LGHNA and CDR2 is YNFKEQ. The CDR3 DNA is TGTGCCAGCAGCCGCGACGGGACCGAAGGCAATGAGCAGTTCTTC. Residues: CASSRDGTEGNEQFF.

This sequence joins TRBV4-2 and TRBJ2-2; D tentatively fits TRBD1 or TRBD2 (5 bases each). The CDR3 totals 14 residues. V lost 1 base and J 4 bases, leaving 7 bases between the germline ends. The germline V gene encodes CDR1 LGHNA and CDR2 YNFKEQ. CDR3 in DNA: TGTGCCAGCAGCCAAGTGAGGGGCACCGGGGAGCTGTTTTTT. Amino acid sequence: CASSQVRGTGELFF.

V usage is TRBV7-9 and J usage is TRBJ2-5, with 11 bases lining up with TRBD2. The CDR3 length is 14 residues. Germline loops: CDR1 SEHNR, CDR2 FQNEAQ (reference sequence). J gave up 5 bases and V 5 bases, and 4 bases lay outside the gene matches. The CDR3 coding sequence is TGTGCCAGCAGCCTAACTAGCGGGAGTGAGACCCAGTACTTC. Translating gives CASSLTSGSETQYF. Combining the CDR3 with reference TRBV7-9 and TRBJ2-5 gives the whole variable domain DTGVSQNPRHKITKRGQNVTFRCDPISEHNRLYWYRQTLGQGPEFLTYFQNEAQLEKSRLLSDRFSAERPKGSFSTLEIQRTEQGDSAMYLCASSLTSGSETQYFGPGTRLLVL.

This chain uses TRBV7-3 with TRBJ2-3; TRBD2 agrees at 10 bases. V lost 2 bases, J lost 1 base, and 3 bases stayed unmatched. Germline V CDR1 and CDR2: SGHTA, FQGTGA. This CDR3 contains 16 residues. The CDR3 region has the DNA TGTGCCAGCAGCTTACCTAGCGGGAGTGGCACAGATACGCAGTATTTT. Translated, it gives CASSLPSGSGTDTQYF.